The 18 T cell receptor beta chains presented below share a single source sample, sequenced in a study of blood T cell repertoires in COVID-19 (dated by TCRdb to 2020 to 2021). Library prep was done by the immunoSEQ multiplex PCR assay. TCRdb provides this immuneACCESS table in a form limited to in-frame rearrangements. Some clones are lacking; in checked studies, under half of them reflect an unresolved V gene, and why the rest are absent is not known. This sample is represented by about 280,000 clones; 88% of them were singletons. Together, the top ten hold approximately 8.5% of the sample. Sequencing input: peripheral blood. The origin of the receptors is a man aged 18 to 30 with active or convalescent COVID-19.

The V and J genes are TRBV5-1 and TRBJ1-2; no clear D. Trimming cost V 4 bases and J 4 bases, with 11 bases left between them. The V gene's germline CDR1 is SGHRS and CDR2 YFSETQ. The CDR3 is 13 amino acids. CDR3 bases: TGCGCCAGCAGCCTTACTTTTAGCTATGGCTACACCTTC. Translation gives CASSLTFSYGYTF.

This rearrangement joins TRBV6-6 to TRBJ2-3, with D possibly TRBD2 on 5 matching bases. The CDR3 is made up of 15 amino acids. Trimming shortened V by 7 bases and J by 1 base, and 15 bases separated the two germline ends. Germline V gene lookup returns CDR1 MNHNY and CDR2 SVGAGI (reference sequence). CDR3 residues: CASNPRDRGTDTQYF. The CDR3 region has the DNA TGTGCCAGCAATCCGAGGGATCGTGGCACAGATACGCAGTATTTT.

CDR3 bases: TGTGCCAGCCGAGGGACAGGGACCACTGAAGCTTTCTTT. Its protein is CASRGTGTTEAFF. The V gene is TRBV19, the J gene TRBJ1-1, with 9 positions matching TRBD1. Unmatched junction bases numbered 6, after V lost 9 bases and J lost 4 bases. The CDR3 is 13 residues long. Germline V gene data show CDR1 as LNHDA and CDR2 as SQIVND (reference sequence).

This clone showed up just a few times. Additional DNA sequences in this sample encode the identical CDR3. The chain links TRBV6-4 to TRBJ2-3; 10 bases align to TRBD2. The CDR3 extends over 16 amino acids. Trimming took 0 bases from V and 1 from J; bases not matched to a gene: 1. Germline values: CDR1 MRHNA, CDR2 SNTAGT. CDR3 residues: CASSDSSGGGTDTQYF. The CDR3 nucleotides are TGTGCCAGCAGTGACTCCAGCGGGGGGGGCACAGATACGCAGTATTTT.

About this clone: The same CDR3 is also encoded by other DNA sequences in this sample. V and J are TRBV3-1 (or the pseudogene TRBV3-2) and TRBJ2-5; TRBD1 matches at 9 bases. Germline V CDR1 and CDR2: LGHDT, YNNKEL (reference sequence). This CDR3 is built from 14 residues. V shed 6 bases, J shed 5 bases, and the junction held 7 bases outside the gene matches. CDR3 amino acids: CASSQTGGRETQYF. The DNA for the CDR3 is TGTGCCAGCAGTCAGACAGGGGGAAGGGAGACCCAGTACTTC.

This sequence joins TRBV18 and TRBJ1-4, with D possibly being TRBD1 (5 bases). V lost 3 bases, J lost 3 bases, and 11 bases lay in between. The length of the CDR3 is 15 residues. Per germline, CDR1 KGHSH and CDR2 LQKENI. CDR3 sequence: CASSPAGGANEKLFF. CDR3 in DNA: TGTGCCAGCTCACCTGCTGGGGGGGCTAATGAAAAACTGTTTTTT.

The V call is TRBV10-3, the J call TRBJ1-3; D is perhaps TRBD1 (5 bases). V lost 11 bases and J 2 bases, leaving 13 bases between the germline ends. CDR1 is ENHRY and CDR2 is SYGVKD in the germline V gene. The length of the CDR3 is 13 residues. CDR3 DNA: TGTGCCTTTACGGACAAGGCTGGAAACACCATATATTTT. Translation: CAFTDKAGNTIYF.

This clone was recorded many times. The chain has TRBV7-3 and TRBJ1-1, with D unresolved. The germline V gene has CDR1 SGHTA and CDR2 FQGTGA. The V gene lost 0 bases and the J gene lost 4 bases, with 6 bases spanning the gap. This CDR3 comprises 13 residues. The CDR3 protein is CASSLTTTTEAFF. CDR3 DNA sequence: TGTGCCAGCAGCTTAACAACAACCACTGAAGCTTTCTTT.

The chain couples TRBV6-5 to TRBJ2-2, with 14 bases matching TRBD2. This CDR3 is 15 amino acids long. Germline CDR1 is MNHEY and CDR2 is SVGAGI. Trimming at V came to 6 bases and at J to 6 bases, leaving 3 bases not matched to a gene. In nucleotides, the CDR3 is TGTGCCAGCAGAGGACTAGCGGGGGGTTCCGGGGAGCTGTTTTTT. As protein: CASRGLAGGSGELFF.

The chain links TRBV10-2 to TRBJ2-2; a weak D match, TRBD1 (6 bases). The V gene's germline CDR1 is WSHSY and CDR2 SAAADI. Trimming pared 4 bases from V and 3 bases from J, leaving 18 bases between. This CDR3 has 17 residues. The CDR3 bases are TGCGCCAGCAGTGTTACCTCGGGACACTTCTACACCGGGGAGCTGTTTTTT. This sequence encodes CASSVTSGHFYTGELFF.

This chain connects TRBV4-1 to TRBJ2-1, with 10 bases lining up with TRBD2. CDR1 and CDR2 from the germline V gene are MGHRA and YSYEKL. The V segment lost 7 bases and the J segment 4 bases; nucleotides outside the gene matches: 13. This CDR3 has 17 amino acids. This chain's CDR3 is CASMVTSGPRGYNEQFF. CDR3 DNA sequence: TGCGCCAGCATGGTGACTAGCGGGCCCCGTGGGTACAATGAGCAGTTCTTC.

The V gene is TRBV5-6, the J gene TRBJ2-2; 8 bases line up with TRBD1. The germline V gene encodes CDR1 SGHDT and CDR2 YYEEEE. There are 16 residues in the CDR3. J gave up 1 base and V 2 bases, and 4 bases lay outside the gene matches. CDR3 coding DNA: TGTGCCAGCAGCTTAAGTGGGACAGGGAACACCGGGGAGCTGTTTTTT. Amino acid sequence: CASSLSGTGNTGELFF. Filled out from reference TRBV5-6 and TRBJ2-2, the complete variable domain reads DAGVTQSPTHLIKTRGQQVTLRCSPKSGHDTVSWYQQALGQGPQFIFQYYEEEERQRGNFPDRFSGHQFPNYSSELNVNALLLGDSALYLCASSLSGTGNTGELFFGEGSRLTVL.

This chain uses TRBV5-4 with TRBJ2-5, with 12 nucleotides matching TRBD2. This CDR3 has 16 residues. From germline, CDR1 is SGHNT and CDR2 YYREEE (reference sequence). The V segment lost 4 bases and the J segment 5 bases; nucleotides outside the gene matches: 9. The DNA of the CDR3 is TGTGCCAGCAGCCGTTCTAGCGGGGGGGCTTCGGAGACCCAGTACTTC. It specifies CASSRSSGGASETQYF.

J is TRBJ2-2 and V is TRBV19, with D tentatively TRBD1 (5 bases). Germline CDR1 LNHDA, CDR2 SQIVND (reference sequence). This CDR3 region has 15 residues. V was trimmed by 3 bases and J by 3 bases, leaving 11 bases between them. In nucleotides, the CDR3 is TGTGCCAGTAGTATCTGGCAGGGTCACACCGGGGAGCTGTTTTTT. Its translation is CASSIWQGHTGELFF.

The V and J genes are TRBV4-1 and TRBJ1-1; tentative D call: TRBD1 (6 bases). The CDR3 consists of 14 residues. CDR1 is MGHRA and CDR2 is YSYEKL in the germline V gene. The V end lost 4 bases, the J end lost 1 base, and 10 bases lay between the germline ends. Here the CDR3 reads CASSRPTGNTEAFF. The DNA for the CDR3 is TGCGCCAGCAGCCGCCCGACAGGGAACACTGAAGCTTTCTTT.

The V call is TRBV2, the J call TRBJ2-5; a possible D gene is TRBD1 (5 bases). Germline V gene lookup returns CDR1 SNHLY and CDR2 FYNNEI. The CDR3 has 14 residues. V was shortened by 6 bases and J by 2 bases, with 13 bases between the two germline ends. The chain's CDR3 is CASRVETEQETQYF. The CDR3 DNA is TGTGCCAGCAGGGTTGAGACAGAGCAAGAGACCCAGTACTTC.

J is TRBJ1-3 and V is TRBV3-1 (or the pseudogene TRBV3-2), with D hard to call. Germline CDR1 reads LGHDT; CDR2 reads YNNKEL (reference sequence). V dropped 4 bases and J dropped 1 base, with 11 bases sitting between them. This CDR3 has 15 amino acids. DNA of the CDR3: TGTGCCAGCAGCCCTTACTCCGCTTCTGGAAACACCATATATTTT. This sequence encodes CASSPYSASGNTIYF.

This clone appeared a few times. CDR3 DNA sequence: TGTGCCACCAGCAGAGGAGGGACAGGGCATGAAGCTTTCTTT. Protein sequence: CATSRGGTGHEAFF. The chain recombines TRBV15 with TRBJ1-1, with TRBD1 matching over 9 bases. V dropped 1 base and J dropped 7; count of bases not matched to a gene: 4. The germline V gene has CDR1 LNHNV and CDR2 YYDKDF (reference sequence). This CDR3 spans 14 amino acids.